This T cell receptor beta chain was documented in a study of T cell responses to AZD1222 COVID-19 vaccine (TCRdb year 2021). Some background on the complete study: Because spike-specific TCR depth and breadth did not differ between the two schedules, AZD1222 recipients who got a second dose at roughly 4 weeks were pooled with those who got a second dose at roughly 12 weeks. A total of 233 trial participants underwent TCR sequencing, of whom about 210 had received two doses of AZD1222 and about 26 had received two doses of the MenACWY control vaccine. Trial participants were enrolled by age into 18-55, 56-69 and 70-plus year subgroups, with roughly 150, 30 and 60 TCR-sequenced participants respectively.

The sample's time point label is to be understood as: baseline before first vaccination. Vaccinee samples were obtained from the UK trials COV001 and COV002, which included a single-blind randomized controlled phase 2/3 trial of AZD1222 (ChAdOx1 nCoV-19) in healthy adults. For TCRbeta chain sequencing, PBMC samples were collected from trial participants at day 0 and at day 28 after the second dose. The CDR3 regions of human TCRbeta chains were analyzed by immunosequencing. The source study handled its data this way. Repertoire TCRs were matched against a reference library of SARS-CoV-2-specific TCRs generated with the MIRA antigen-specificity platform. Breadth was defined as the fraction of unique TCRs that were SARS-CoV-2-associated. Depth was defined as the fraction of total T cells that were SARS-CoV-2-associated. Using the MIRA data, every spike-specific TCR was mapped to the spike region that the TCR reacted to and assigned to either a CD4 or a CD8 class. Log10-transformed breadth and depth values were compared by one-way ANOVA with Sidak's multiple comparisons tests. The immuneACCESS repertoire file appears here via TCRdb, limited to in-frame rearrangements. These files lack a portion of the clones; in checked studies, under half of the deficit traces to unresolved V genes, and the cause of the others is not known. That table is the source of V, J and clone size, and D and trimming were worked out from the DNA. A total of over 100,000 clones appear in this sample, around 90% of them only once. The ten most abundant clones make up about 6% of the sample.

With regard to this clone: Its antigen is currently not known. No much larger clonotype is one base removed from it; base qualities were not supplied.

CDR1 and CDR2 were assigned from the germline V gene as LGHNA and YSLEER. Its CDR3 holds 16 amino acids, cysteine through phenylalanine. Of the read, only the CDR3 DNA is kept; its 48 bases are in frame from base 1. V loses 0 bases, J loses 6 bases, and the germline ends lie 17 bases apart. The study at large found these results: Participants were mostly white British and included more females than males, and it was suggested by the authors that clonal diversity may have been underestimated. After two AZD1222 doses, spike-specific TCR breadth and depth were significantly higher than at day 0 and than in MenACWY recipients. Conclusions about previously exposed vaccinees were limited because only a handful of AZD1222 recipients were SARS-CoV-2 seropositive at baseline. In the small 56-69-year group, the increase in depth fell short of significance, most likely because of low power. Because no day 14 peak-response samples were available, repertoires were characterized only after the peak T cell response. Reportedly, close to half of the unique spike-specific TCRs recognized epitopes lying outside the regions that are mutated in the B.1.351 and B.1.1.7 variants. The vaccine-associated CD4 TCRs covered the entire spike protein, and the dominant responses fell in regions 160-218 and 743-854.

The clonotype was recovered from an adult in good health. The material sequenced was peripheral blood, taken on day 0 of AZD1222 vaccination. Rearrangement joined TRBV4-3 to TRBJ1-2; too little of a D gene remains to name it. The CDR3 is CASSQENHPAKNGYTF. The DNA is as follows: TGCGCCAGCAGCCAAGAGAATCACCCAGCTAAGAATGGCTACACCTTC.